This T cell receptor (beta chain) was sequenced during a study of blood T cell repertoires in COVID-19 (dated by TCRdb to about 2020). Describing the broader study: The collaborator samples originated in the United States, Italy and Spain and spanned the acute and convalescent phases of COVID-19. Deeply sampled blood TCRbeta repertoires from subjects exposed to, actively infected with, or recovered from COVID-19 were included in the dataset. A freely available public database, intended as a resource for researchers studying the immune response to SARS-CoV-2, is where the repertoires were released. A de-identified subject ID, COVID-19 status, age in years and sex were almost always included in the sample metadata. Samples were obtained from the ongoing ImmuneRACE study (first 160 participants) and from 1,000 to 1,500 subjects provided by 6 global collaborators. The material from the prospective study consisted of cDNA or gDNA derived from T cells, B-cell-depleted T cells, or PBMCs. HLA class I and class II types, where available, came from metadata supplied by the sample provider rather than from assay-based typing.

The immunoSEQ Assay, a bias-controlled multiplex PCR, was used to amplify TCRbeta CDR3 regions from genomic DNA. Under the source paper's analysis protocol: Nucleated cell counts per sample were estimated from amplification of reference gene primers within the assay. Sequence reads were collapsed and filtered to measure the absolute abundance of every unique TCRbeta CDR3 rearrangement. For each sample, productive Simpson clonality was calculated as the square root of Simpson's diversity index over productive rearrangements. The source is immuneACCESS, and TCRdb retained only in-frame sequences with V and J called. Part of the clones is not carried over; for the studies checked, unresolved V genes explain less than half of this, and the remainder is unexplained. That table gives V, J and clone size, and the DNA gave D and trimming. The sample table contains around 230,000 clones; only one count was recorded for around 89% of them. The ten largest clones add up to roughly 2.5% of the sample.

The germline V gene (reference sequence) sets CDR1 to MNHEY and CDR2 to SMNVEV. From the cysteine up to the phenylalanine, the CDR3 has a length of 15 residues. The read is trimmed to its CDR3 DNA, 45 bases read in frame from base 1. Trimming costs V 5 bases and J 4 bases, and their ends lie 17 bases apart. About this clone itself: Its specific antigen is unknown. Base qualities are not provided; no much larger clone lies one nucleotide away.

Participants in the prospective study were enrolled through a virtual design, were aged roughly 18 to 100 years, and lived in roughly 26 United States geographic areas. In the prospective study, participants were assigned to cohorts based on the clinical history participants reported in a screening survey and a study questionnaire. Mobile phlebotomists in the prospective study collected whole blood, serum and a nasopharyngeal or oropharyngeal swab from every participant. Prospective study participants could optionally give additional blood draws and questionnaires over a roughly 2-month period. Blood samples from the prospective study were shipped frozen or at room temperature prior to DNA extraction. Beyond this particular receptor, the publication reports: Clinical and demographic metadata were provided uncurated, with the amount varying by source and participant.

Here the chain combines TRBV27 and TRBJ1-2; TRBD1 is perhaps the D gene, given 6 matching bases. Material: PBMCs or T cells enriched from blood (not recorded which). This sequence originates from a woman aged 40-49 years with acute COVID-19. This receptor carries the CDR3 CASSPHRAQGYGYTF. The nucleotide sequence reads TGTGCCAGCAGTCCGCACAGGGCCCAGGGCTATGGCTACACCTTC.